This is a list of T cell receptor beta chains from one sample in a study of T cells after posttransplantation cyclophosphamide. TCRdb keeps only in-frame clones here, not all; method: immunoSEQ multiplex PCR. The sample has approximately 22,000 clones, approximately 70% seen once; the top ten hold approximately 0.59%. The sequencing input was memory CD4+ T cells sorted from PBMCs. The receptors derive from a woman aged 60-70 years in good health, CMV-negative, and a related stem cell transplant donor. CDR3s include the opening cysteine and the closing phenylalanine or tryptophan. Fields, in order: CDR3 protein, CDR3 DNA, CDR3 length, J gene, clone size, D gene, V gene. The D gene is left open where the match is weak. Only part of the rows carry a size: once, few, many, or a class if the clone is expanded.

CDR3: CASSPDRGYYEQYF
DNA: TGTGCCAGCAGCCCGGATCGGGGGTACTACGAGCAGTACTTC
length: 14
J: TRBJ2-7
size: .
D: .
V: TRBV2

CDR3: CASSLAGTGLYGYTF
DNA: TGTGCCAGCAGCTTAGCCGGGACAGGGCTCTATGGCTACACCTTC
length: 15
J: TRBJ1-2
size: .
D: TRBD1
V: TRBV7-2

CDR3: CASSYFSGTENTEAFF
DNA: TGTGCCAGCAGTTATTTTTCCGGGACAGAGAACACTGAAGCTTTCTTT
length: 16
J: TRBJ1-1
size: few
D: TRBD1
V: TRBV6-5

CDR3: CASSEGLAGFLTATGELFF
DNA: TGTGCCAGCAGTGAAGGGCTAGCGGGGTTTCTTACCGCCACCGGGGAGCTGTTTTTT
length: 19
J: TRBJ2-2
size: .
D: TRBD2
V: TRBV2

CDR3: CASSLDGDYGYTF
DNA: TGCGCCAGCAGCCTGGACGGGGACTATGGCTACACCTTC
length: 13
J: TRBJ1-2
size: few
D: .
V: TRBV5-1

CDR3: CASTALAKTFF
DNA: TGTGCCAGCACTGCCTTAGCAAAGACTTTCTTT
length: 11
J: TRBJ1-1
size: .
D: .
V: TRBV6-1

CDR3: CASSFRDRDEQYF
DNA: TGTGCCAGCAGCTTTCGGGACAGGGACGAGCAGTACTTC
length: 13
J: TRBJ2-7
size: once
D: TRBD1
V: TRBV7-9

CDR3: CASSLTGRHYEQYF
DNA: TGTGCCAGTAGTTTGACAGGGCGCCACTACGAGCAGTACTTC
length: 14
J: TRBJ2-7
size: .
D: TRBD1
V: TRBV19

CDR3: CASRGGEQYF
DNA: TGTGCCAGCCGGGGTGGCGAGCAGTACTTC
length: 10
J: TRBJ2-7
size: .
D: .
V: TRBV2

CDR3: CASSVDGRGTYNEQFF
DNA: TGTGCCAGCAGCGTAGATGGCAGGGGGACGTACAATGAGCAGTTCTTC
length: 16
J: TRBJ2-1
size: .
D: TRBD1
V: TRBV9

CDR3: CASSPQTGNEQYF
DNA: TGTGCTTCCAGCCCCCAAACAGGGAACGAGCAGTACTTC
length: 13
J: TRBJ2-7
size: .
D: .
V: TRBV19

CDR3: CASSPYSFYEQYF
DNA: TGTGCCAGCAGTCCCTATAGTTTCTACGAGCAGTACTTC
length: 13
J: TRBJ2-7
size: .
D: .
V: TRBV27

CDR3: CASSPRGGGGNQPQHF
DNA: TGTGCCAGCAGCCCTCGTGGAGGGGGCGGCAATCAGCCCCAGCATTTT
length: 16
J: TRBJ1-5
size: .
D: TRBD1
V: TRBV7-6

CDR3: CASSSPQGTASYEQYF
DNA: TGTGCCAGCAGCTCTCCACAAGGGACAGCCTCCTACGAGCAGTACTTC
length: 16
J: TRBJ2-7
size: .
D: TRBD1
V: TRBV7-2

CDR3: CASSLDSYGYTF
DNA: TGCGCCAGCAGTCTTGACTCGTATGGCTACACCTTC
length: 12
J: TRBJ1-2
size: few
D: .
V: TRBV10-2

CDR3: CASSRGASGGIWETQYF
DNA: TGTGCCAGCAGCCGGGGGGCTAGCGGGGGGATTTGGGAGACCCAGTACTTC
length: 17
J: TRBJ2-5
size: .
D: TRBD2
V: TRBV11-2

CDR3: CASSDSWTGTQHF
DNA: TGTGCCAGCAGTGACTCCTGGACAGGGACCCAGCATTTT
length: 13
J: TRBJ1-5
size: .
D: TRBD1
V: TRBV6-1

CDR3: CASSNYPTPNTGELFF
DNA: TGTGCCAGTAGTAATTACCCCACACCGAACACCGGGGAGCTGTTTTTT
length: 16
J: TRBJ2-2
size: .
D: .
V: TRBV19

CDR3: CASSVERGGTGELFF
DNA: TGTGCCAGCAGCGTAGAACGGGGAGGCACCGGGGAGCTGTTTTTT
length: 15
J: TRBJ2-2
size: once
D: .
V: TRBV9

CDR3: CAISTSGNYNEQFF
DNA: TGTGCCATCAGCACTAGCGGGAACTACAATGAGCAGTTCTTC
length: 14
J: TRBJ2-1
size: .
D: TRBD2
V: TRBV10-3

CDR3: CASSLGSSGRVDTQYF
DNA: TGTGCCAGCAGCTTGGGGTCTAGCGGGAGGGTGGATACGCAGTATTTT
length: 16
J: TRBJ2-3
size: .
D: TRBD2
V: TRBV7-2

CDR3: CASSEGSGSTLTYEQYF
DNA: TGCGCCAGCAGTGAAGGTAGCGGGAGCACTTTAACCTACGAGCAGTACTTC
length: 17
J: TRBJ2-7
size: .
D: TRBD2
V: TRBV10-1

CDR3: CSVVTGVETQYF
DNA: TGCAGCGTAGTTACAGGTGTCGAGACCCAGTACTTC
length: 12
J: TRBJ2-5
size: .
D: .
V: TRBV29-1

CDR3: CASSTFWTGSNEQFF
DNA: TGTGCCAGCAGCACGTTTTGGACAGGGAGCAATGAGCAGTTCTTC
length: 15
J: TRBJ2-1
size: .
D: TRBD1
V: TRBV5-4

CDR3: CASSFRTGGLYEQYF
DNA: TGTGCCAGTAGTTTCAGAACAGGGGGCCTCTACGAGCAGTACTTC
length: 15
J: TRBJ2-7
size: .
D: TRBD1
V: TRBV19

CDR3: CASRGQRGGTGELFF
DNA: TGTGCCAGCAGAGGGCAGAGGGGAGGGACCGGGGAGCTGTTTTTT
length: 15
J: TRBJ2-2
size: .
D: TRBD2
V: TRBV28

CDR3: CASSVSGDRTPLHF
DNA: TGTGCCAGCAGCGTGTCCGGGGACAGGACACCCCTCCACTTT
length: 14
J: TRBJ1-6
size: .
D: TRBD1
V: TRBV9

CDR3: CASSVGSGGEREQYF
DNA: TGTGCCAGCAGCGTAGGCAGCGGGGGGGAGAGGGAGCAGTACTTC
length: 15
J: TRBJ2-7
size: .
D: TRBD2
V: TRBV9

CDR3: CASSRTGSMNTEAFF
DNA: TGTGCCAGCAGCCGGACAGGCTCAATGAACACTGAAGCTTTCTTT
length: 15
J: TRBJ1-1
size: .
D: TRBD1
V: TRBV14

CDR3: CASSRTGSVHEQYF
DNA: TGTGCCAGCAGTCGGACAGGTTCGGTGCATGAGCAGTACTTC
length: 14
J: TRBJ2-5
size: .
D: TRBD1
V: TRBV28

CDR3: CASSDPWAGRTQYF
DNA: TGCGCCAGCAGCGATCCCTGGGCAGGGCGGACCCAGTACTTC
length: 14
J: TRBJ2-5
size: .
D: .
V: TRBV4-1

CDR3: CASSQAETLSSGNTIYF
DNA: TGTGCCAGCAGCCAAGCTGAGACTCTCAGCTCTGGAAACACCATATATTTT
length: 17
J: TRBJ1-3
size: .
D: .
V: TRBV11-2

CDR3: CASSTGTPSSGNTIYF
DNA: TGTGCCAGCAGCACCGGGACACCGAGCTCTGGAAACACCATATATTTT
length: 16
J: TRBJ1-3
size: few
D: .
V: TRBV7-2

CDR3: CASSNPGIGTYEQYF
DNA: TGTGCCAGCTCCAACCCAGGGATAGGGACCTACGAGCAGTACTTC
length: 15
J: TRBJ2-7
size: .
D: .
V: TRBV2

CDR3: CASSFRTNEKLFF
DNA: TGTGCCAGCAGTTTCCGGACAAACGAAAAACTGTTTTTT
length: 13
J: TRBJ1-4
size: .
D: .
V: TRBV28

CDR3: CASTDRVGNTIYF
DNA: TGTGCCAGCACCGACAGGGTCGGAAACACCATATATTTT
length: 13
J: TRBJ1-3
size: few
D: TRBD1
V: TRBV6-6

CDR3: CASSPDRGGYGYTF
DNA: TGTGCCAGCAGCCCCGACAGGGGAGGCTATGGCTACACCTTC
length: 14
J: TRBJ1-2
size: .
D: TRBD1
V: TRBV6-5

CDR3: CASSQRGLANTGELFF
DNA: TGCGCCAGCAGCCAAAGAGGGTTGGCGAACACCGGGGAGCTGTTTTTT
length: 16
J: TRBJ2-2
size: .
D: .
V: TRBV5-1

CDR3: CASSHLVQGWDNHNEQFF
DNA: TGTGCCAGCAGCCACCTGGTCCAGGGTTGGGACAACCACAATGAGCAGTTCTTC
length: 18
J: TRBJ2-1
size: .
D: .
V: TRBV5-6

CDR3: CASSKHGTGKENEQFF
DNA: TGTGCCAGCAGCAAACATGGGACAGGGAAAGAGAATGAGCAGTTCTTC
length: 16
J: TRBJ2-1
size: .
D: TRBD1
V: TRBV28

CDR3: CASSLSSGGAVHEQYF
DNA: TGTGCCAGCAGCTTATCCAGCGGGGGGGCGGTCCACGAGCAGTACTTC
length: 16
J: TRBJ2-7
size: .
D: TRBD2
V: TRBV7-2

CDR3: CASRPGDRDEQYF
DNA: TGTGCCAGCAGACCCGGGGATCGGGACGAGCAGTACTTC
length: 13
J: TRBJ2-7
size: .
D: .
V: TRBV6-6

CDR3: CASSAGAQQPQHF
DNA: TGTGCCAGCTCAGCAGGGGCCCAACAGCCCCAGCATTTT
length: 13
J: TRBJ1-5
size: .
D: .
V: TRBV18

CDR3: CASSVHLAGPYNEQFF
DNA: TGCGCCAGCAGCGTTCATCTAGCGGGACCTTACAATGAGCAGTTCTTC
length: 16
J: TRBJ2-1
size: .
D: TRBD2
V: TRBV4-3

CDR3: CASSFPGTRNTEAFF
DNA: TGTGCCAGCAGTTTCCCCGGGACACGGAACACTGAAGCTTTCTTT
length: 15
J: TRBJ1-1
size: .
D: .
V: TRBV28

CDR3: CAWSSEFGANVLTF
DNA: TGTGCCTGGAGTAGTGAGTTTGGGGCCAACGTCCTGACTTTC
length: 14
J: TRBJ2-6
size: .
D: .
V: TRBV30

CDR3: CASSYRDRAYEQYF
DNA: TGTGCCAGCAGTTATCGGGACAGGGCCTACGAGCAGTACTTC
length: 14
J: TRBJ2-7
size: once
D: TRBD1
V: TRBV28